These T cell receptor beta chains were read from a single sample in a study of T cell responses to AZD1222 COVID-19 vaccine. Some clones are missing from TCRdb's copy, which holds only in-frame ones; the method was immunoSEQ multiplex PCR. Of 100,000 to 140,000 clones in the sample, about nine tenths are singletons; the top ten hold around 4.5%. The sequencing here drew on peripheral blood, taken on day 0 of AZD1222 vaccination. The receptors were gathered from an adult in good health. The CDR3 runs from the conserved cysteine through the conserved F or W. The D gene is left open where the match is weak. Size is omitted from some rows. Given values are once, few, many or a class for expanded clones.

d_gene	v_gene	j_gene	abundance	CDR3aa	CDR3nt
.	TRBV7-8	TRBJ1-4	.	CASSFWTGNEKLFF	TGTGCCAGCAGCTTTTGGACGGGGAATGAAAAACTGTTTTTT
.	TRBV4-2	TRBJ2-2	.	CASRGSSGELFF	TGTGCCAGCAGAGGGTCATCTGGGGAGCTGTTTTTT
.	TRBV30	TRBJ1-5	.	CAWSRREGHQPQHF	TGTGCCTGGAGTCGGCGGGAAGGCCATCAGCCCCAGCATTTT
.	TRBV6-2/TRBV6-3	TRBJ2-5	.	CASSSGRGETQYF	TGTGCCAGCAGTTCTGGTCGGGGGGAGACCCAGTACTTC
.	TRBV7-8	TRBJ2-7	many	CASSLVRHIPRDSYEQYF	TGTGCCAGCAGCTTAGTACGGCATATACCGAGAGACTCCTACGAGCAGTACTTC
TRBD1	TRBV5-1	TRBJ2-7	.	CASTEVWRQGGEQYF	TGCGCCAGCACCGAAGTGTGGAGACAGGGCGGGGAGCAGTACTTC
.	TRBV10-3	TRBJ1-4	.	CAISGDPTTNEKLFF	TGTGCCATCAGTGGGGATCCCACAACTAATGAAAAACTGTTTTTT
TRBD1	TRBV5-5	TRBJ2-1	.	CASSLGDSLRYNEQFF	TGTGCCAGCAGCTTGGGGGACAGTTTAAGGTACAATGAGCAGTTCTTC
.	TRBV19	TRBJ1-2	.	CASRQGYGYTF	TGTGCCAGTAGGCAGGGCTATGGCTACACCTTC
.	TRBV19	TRBJ2-4	.	CASKEGGLAKNIQYF	TGTGCCAGTAAAGAGGGGGGGCTAGCCAAAAACATTCAGTACTTC
.	TRBV5-1	TRBJ2-3	.	CASSNRPGPDTQYF	TGCGCCAGCAGCAACAGGCCGGGCCCAGATACGCAGTATTTT
.	TRBV27	TRBJ2-1	.	CASSFYQREQFF	TGTGCCAGCAGTTTTTACCAGAGGGAGCAGTTCTTC
TRBD1	TRBV19	TRBJ2-7	.	CASSRGTGAPYEQYF	TGTGCCAGTAGTAGAGGGACAGGGGCCCCCTACGAGCAGTACTTC
TRBD1	TRBV28	TRBJ2-1	.	CASSLTDRGLNEQFF	TGTGCCAGCAGTTTAACGGACAGGGGGCTCAATGAGCAGTTCTTC
TRBD1	TRBV18	TRBJ2-2	once	CASSRDYRTGRSSGELFF	TGTGCCAGCTCACGGGATTATCGGACAGGCCGGTCATCCGGGGAGCTGTTTTTT
.	TRBV4-2	TRBJ2-3	.	CASSQDYYRREPGRTDTQYF	TGTGCCAGCAGCCAAGATTACTACCGCCGGGAGCCCGGAAGGACAGATACGCAGTATTTT
.	TRBV14	TRBJ1-1	.	CASSQYDRLDTEAFF	TGTGCCAGCAGCCAATACGACAGGCTGGACACTGAAGCTTTCTTT
TRBD1	TRBV13	TRBJ2-2	few	CASRRPGQGTGELFF	TGTGCCAGCAGAAGACCGGGACAGGGAACCGGGGAGCTGTTTTTT
TRBD2	TRBV2	TRBJ2-1	.	CARRSGLVFSNEQFF	TGTGCCAGAAGATCGGGACTAGTTTTTTCCAATGAGCAGTTCTTC
TRBD2	TRBV7-9	TRBJ2-1	.	CASSSGASGRGEQFF	TGTGCCAGCAGCTCTGGGGCTAGCGGGAGGGGTGAGCAGTTCTTC
.	TRBV3-1/TRBV3-2	TRBJ1-5	.	CASSHGRLRGVGNQPQHF	TGTGCCAGCAGCCACGGCCGCCTTAGGGGGGTGGGCAATCAGCCCCAGCATTTT
.	TRBV7-8	TRBJ1-5	.	CASSLGQGKKPQHF	TGTGCCAGCAGCTTAGGCCAGGGGAAGAAGCCCCAGCATTTT
TRBD1	TRBV5-1	TRBJ1-2	.	CASSLVTGANYGYTF	TGCGCCAGCAGCTTGGTAACAGGGGCCAACTATGGCTACACCTTC
.	TRBV18	TRBJ1-6	many	CASSRDRLNSPLHF	TGTGCCAGCTCGAGAGACAGGCTTAATTCACCCCTCCACTTT
.	TRBV3-1/TRBV3-2	TRBJ2-5	.	CASSQDRGGETQYF	TGTGCCAGCAGCCAAGATCGCGGTGGGGAGACCCAGTACTTC
TRBD2	TRBV7-9	TRBJ2-3	.	CASSRTSGGAFWLADTQYF	TGTGCCAGCAGCCGGACTAGCGGGGGGGCCTTCTGGTTGGCAGATACGCAGTATTTT